The 8 T cell receptor beta chains below all came from one sample that was sequenced in a study of vaccination and CD4 T cells after COVID-19. TCRdb reanalysed the PCR reads using MiXCR and keeps one entry per CDR3 protein. Of 15,000 to 20,000 distinct CDR3 sequences listed, approximately 60% are singletons. The starting material was CD4+ T cells from blood, obtained after SARS-CoV-2 vaccination. The receptors were sampled from a human donor who had recovered from COVID-19.

This chain connects TRBV18 to TRBJ2-2; 11 bases are a match to TRBD1. There are 16 residues in the CDR3. The germline gives CDR1 KGHSH, CDR2 LQKENI. The V segment lost 2 bases and the J segment 4 bases; nucleotides outside the gene matches: 3. The CDR3 protein is CASSPAGTGGTGELFF. The CDR3 region has the DNA TGTGCCAGCTCACCAGCCGGGACAGGGGGCACCGGGGAGCTGTTTTTT.

This rearrangement joins TRBV5-6 to TRBJ2-1; 10 bases line up with TRBD2. Trimming cost V 0 bases and J 2 bases; bases outside gene matches: 5. CDR1 SGHDT and CDR2 YYEEEE come from the germline V gene. The CDR3 runs to 17 residues. This CDR3 is CASSLGGTSAPYNEQFF. The CDR3 DNA reads as TGTGCCAGCAGCTTGGGGGGGACTAGCGCACCCTACAATGAGCAGTTCTTC.

This clonotype came up once. The chain recombines TRBV2 with TRBJ1-2; D perhaps matches TRBD1 (5 bases). V was pared by 7 bases and J by 5 bases, with 11 bases between. CDR1 and CDR2 from the germline V gene are SNHLY and FYNNEI. CDR3 length equals 12 residues. The chain's CDR3 is CASTQGWYGYTF. In nucleotides, the CDR3 is TGTGCCAGCACCCAGGGTTGGTATGGCTACACCTTC.

The chain joins TRBV6-2 or TRBV6-3 to TRBJ2-7; 8 bases are a match to TRBD2. This CDR3 has 19 amino acids. The V segment lost 0 bases and the J segment 7 bases; nucleotides outside the gene matches: 20. The germline V gene encodes CDR1 MNHEY and CDR2 SVGEGT. CDR3 in DNA: TGTGCCAGCAGTTACTCGTTCAGGGTCAAGGCGGGAGGACCTGGTGAGCAGTACTTC. Residues: CASSYSFRVKAGGPGEQYF.

The J gene is TRBJ1-1, the V gene TRBV19; perhaps TRBD1 as D (6 bases). The CDR3 extends over 14 amino acids. Germline V gives CDR1 LNHDA, CDR2 SQIVND (reference sequence). The ends were cut back, 5 bases at V and 1 base at J, with 11 bases in the middle. The DNA of the CDR3 is TGTGCCAGTAGTCTCGGGGGGCCGAACACTGAAGCTTTCTTT. This gives the protein CASSLGGPNTEAFF.

The J gene is TRBJ2-3, the V gene TRBV20-1; 10 positions agree with TRBD2. Unmatched junction bases numbered 6, after V lost 5 bases and J lost 4 bases. Germline CDR1 and CDR2: DFQATT and SNEGSKA (reference sequence). CDR3 length: 14 residues. CDR3 nucleotide sequence: TGCAGTGCTGGAATAGCGGGAGGTTCAGATACGCAGTATTTT. It encodes CSAGIAGGSDTQYF.

The chain uses TRBV2 and TRBJ1-5, with D perhaps TRBD1 (5 bases). Germline assignment: CDR1 SNHLY and CDR2 FYNNEI. The CDR3 loop spans 15 amino acids. Trimming removed 7 bases at V and 5 bases at J, with 18 bases between. This CDR3 is CASKPDSGPYQPQHF. CDR3 nucleotides: TGTGCCAGCAAGCCGGATTCAGGGCCCTATCAGCCCCAGCATTTT.

CDR3 amino acids: CSARSQGGETQYF. CDR3 DNA: TGCAGTGCTAGATCTCAGGGGGGAGAGACCCAGTACTTC. This chain joins TRBV20-1 and TRBJ2-5, with D maybe TRBD1 (7 bases). This CDR3 spans 13 amino acids. Germline lookup yields CDR1 DFQATT and CDR2 SNEGSKA (reference sequence). The V and J ends lost 2 bases and 4 bases respectively, with 11 bases between them.